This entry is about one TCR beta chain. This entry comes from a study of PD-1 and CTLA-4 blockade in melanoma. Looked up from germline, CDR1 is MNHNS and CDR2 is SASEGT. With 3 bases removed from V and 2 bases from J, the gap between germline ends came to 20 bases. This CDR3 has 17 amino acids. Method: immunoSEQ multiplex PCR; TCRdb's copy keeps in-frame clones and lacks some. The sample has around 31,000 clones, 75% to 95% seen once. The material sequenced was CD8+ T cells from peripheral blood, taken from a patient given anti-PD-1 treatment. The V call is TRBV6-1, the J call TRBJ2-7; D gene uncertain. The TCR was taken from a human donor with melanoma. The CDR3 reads CASSDRPGPLRTYEQYF. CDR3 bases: TGTGCCAGCAGTGACCGGCCAGGCCCTCTCAGAACCTACGAGCAGTACTTC.